What follows is one TCR beta chain and its context. TCRdb keeps only in-frame clones here, not all; method: immunoSEQ multiplex PCR. The data contain approximately 99,000 clones, nearly 90% of them seen just once; the ten biggest clones take up approximately 2.9%. This record belongs to a study of T cell responses to AZD1222 COVID-19 vaccine. The CDR3 totals 15 residues. Trimming left V 3 bases short and J 6 bases short, with 14 bases between. Germline V gene lookup returns CDR1 MGHDK and CDR2 SYGVNS. The chain has TRBV25-1 and TRBJ1-4, with unresolved D. This receptor was identified in an adult in good health. This specimen consisted of peripheral blood, obtained on day 0 of AZD1222 vaccination. CDR3 coding DNA: TGTGCCAGCAGTGAGGCGGCGAGGAGAGATGAAAAACTGTTTTTT. This translates into CASSEAARRDEKLFF.